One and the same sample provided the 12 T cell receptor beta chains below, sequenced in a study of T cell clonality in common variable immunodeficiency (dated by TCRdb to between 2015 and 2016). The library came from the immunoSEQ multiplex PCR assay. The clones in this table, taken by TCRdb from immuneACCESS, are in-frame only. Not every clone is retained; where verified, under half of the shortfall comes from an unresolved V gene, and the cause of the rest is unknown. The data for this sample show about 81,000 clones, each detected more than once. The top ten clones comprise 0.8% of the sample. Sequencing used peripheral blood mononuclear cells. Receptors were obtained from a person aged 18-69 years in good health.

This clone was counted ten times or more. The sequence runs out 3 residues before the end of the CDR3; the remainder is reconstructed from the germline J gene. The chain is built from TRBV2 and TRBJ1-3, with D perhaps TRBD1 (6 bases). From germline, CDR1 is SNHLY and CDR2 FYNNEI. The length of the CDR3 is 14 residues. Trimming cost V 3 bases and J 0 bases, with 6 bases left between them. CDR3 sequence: CASSDRGSGNTIYF. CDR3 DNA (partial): TGTGCCAGCAGTGACAGGGGCTCTGGAAACACC.

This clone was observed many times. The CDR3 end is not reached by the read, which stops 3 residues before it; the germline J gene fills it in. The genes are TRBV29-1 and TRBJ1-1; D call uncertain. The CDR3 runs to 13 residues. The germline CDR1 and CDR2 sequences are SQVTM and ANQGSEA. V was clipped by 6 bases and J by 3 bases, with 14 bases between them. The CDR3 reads CSVADSTDTEAFF. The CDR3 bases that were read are TGCAGCGTCGCGGACTCTACGGACACTGAA.

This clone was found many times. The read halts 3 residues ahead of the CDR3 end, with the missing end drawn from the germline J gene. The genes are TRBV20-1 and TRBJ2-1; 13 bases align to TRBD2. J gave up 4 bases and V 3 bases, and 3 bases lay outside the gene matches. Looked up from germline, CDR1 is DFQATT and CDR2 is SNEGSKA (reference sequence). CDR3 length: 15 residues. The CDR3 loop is CSASPTSGGYNEQFF. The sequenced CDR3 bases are TGCAGTGCTAGCCCGACTAGCGGGGGGTACAATGAG.

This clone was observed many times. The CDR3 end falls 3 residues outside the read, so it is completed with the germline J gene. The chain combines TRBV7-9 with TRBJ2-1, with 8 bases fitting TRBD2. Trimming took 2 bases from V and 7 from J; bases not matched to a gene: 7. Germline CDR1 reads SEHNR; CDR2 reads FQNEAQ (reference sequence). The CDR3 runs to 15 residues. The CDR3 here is CASSLLGLGGNEQFF. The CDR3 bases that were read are TGTGCCAGCAGCTTATTGGGACTAGGGGGGAATGAG. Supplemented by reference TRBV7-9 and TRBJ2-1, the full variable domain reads DTGVSQNPRHKITKRGQNVTFRCDPISEHNRLYWYRQTLGQGPEFLTYFQNEAQLEKSRLLSDRFSAERPKGSFSTLEIQRTEQGDSAMYLCASSLLGLGGNEQFFGPGTRLTVL.

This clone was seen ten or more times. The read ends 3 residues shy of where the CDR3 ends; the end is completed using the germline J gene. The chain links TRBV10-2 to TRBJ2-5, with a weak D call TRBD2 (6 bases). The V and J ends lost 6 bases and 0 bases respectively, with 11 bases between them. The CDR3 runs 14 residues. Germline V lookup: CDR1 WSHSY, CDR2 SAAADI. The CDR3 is CASSGTSYQETQYF. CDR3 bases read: TGCGCCAGCAGCGGGACTTCGTACCAAGAGACC.

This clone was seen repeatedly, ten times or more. Partial CDR3 DNA: TGTGCCAGCAGCTTAGACGGGGGGCGCGATGAG. It codes for CASSLDGGRDE. The whole CDR3 sequence reads CASSLDGGRDEQFF. The V call is TRBV11-3, the J call TRBJ2-1; weak D call: TRBD2 (7 bases). The read halts 3 residues ahead of the CDR3 end, with the missing end drawn from the germline J gene. This CDR3 has 14 amino acids. From germline, CDR1 is SGHNT and CDR2 YENEEA. Trimming removed 0 bases at V and 8 bases at J, with 11 bases between.

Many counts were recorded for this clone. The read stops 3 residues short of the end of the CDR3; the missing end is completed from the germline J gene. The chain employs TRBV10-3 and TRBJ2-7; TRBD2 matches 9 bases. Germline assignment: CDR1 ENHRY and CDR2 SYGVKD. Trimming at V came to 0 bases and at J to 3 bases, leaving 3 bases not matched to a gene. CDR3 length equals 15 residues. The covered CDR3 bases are TGTGCCATCAGTGAGTCAACTAGCGGGCTCTACGAG. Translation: CAISESTSGLYE. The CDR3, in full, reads CAISESTSGLYEQYF.

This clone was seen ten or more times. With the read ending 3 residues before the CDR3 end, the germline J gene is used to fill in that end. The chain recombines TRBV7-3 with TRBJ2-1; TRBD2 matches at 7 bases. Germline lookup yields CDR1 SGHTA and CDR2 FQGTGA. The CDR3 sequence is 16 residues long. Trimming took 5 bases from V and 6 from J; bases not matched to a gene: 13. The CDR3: CASSLGGFIGANEQFF. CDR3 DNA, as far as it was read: TGTGCCAGCAGCCTGGGAGGGTTTATAGGGGCCAATGAG. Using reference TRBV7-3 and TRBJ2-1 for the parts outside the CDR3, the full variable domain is GAGVSQTPSNKVTEKGKYVELRCDPISGHTALYWYRQSLGQGPEFLIYFQGTGAADDSGLPNDRFFAVRPEGSVSTLKIQRTERGDSAVYLCASSLGGFIGANEQFFGPGTRLTVL.

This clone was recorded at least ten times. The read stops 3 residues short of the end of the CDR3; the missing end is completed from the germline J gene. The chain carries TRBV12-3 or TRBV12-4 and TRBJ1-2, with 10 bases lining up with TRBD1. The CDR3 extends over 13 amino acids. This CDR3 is CASTIDRGRGYTF. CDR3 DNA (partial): TGTGCCAGCACCATTGACAGGGGGCGCGGC.

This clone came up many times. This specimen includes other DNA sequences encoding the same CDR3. CDR3: CSASSGSAYNEQFF. Incomplete CDR3 DNA: TGCAGTGCTTCCTCAGGGTCAGCGTACAATGAG. The chain links TRBV20-1 to TRBJ2-1, with D possibly matching TRBD1 (5 bases). The read ends 3 residues before the CDR3 terminus; that terminus is restored from the germline J gene. Per the germline V gene, CDR1 is DFQATT and CDR2 is SNEGSKA (reference sequence). This CDR3 region has 14 residues. Trimming pared 5 bases from V and 4 bases from J, leaving 15 bases between.

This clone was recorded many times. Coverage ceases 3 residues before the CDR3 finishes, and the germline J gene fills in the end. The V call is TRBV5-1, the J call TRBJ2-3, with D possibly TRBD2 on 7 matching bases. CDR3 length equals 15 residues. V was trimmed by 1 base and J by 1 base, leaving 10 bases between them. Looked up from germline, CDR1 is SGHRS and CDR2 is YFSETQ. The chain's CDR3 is CASSLRGAGTDTQYF. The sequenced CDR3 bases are TGCGCCAGCAGCTTGCGGGGGGCCGGCACAGATACG.

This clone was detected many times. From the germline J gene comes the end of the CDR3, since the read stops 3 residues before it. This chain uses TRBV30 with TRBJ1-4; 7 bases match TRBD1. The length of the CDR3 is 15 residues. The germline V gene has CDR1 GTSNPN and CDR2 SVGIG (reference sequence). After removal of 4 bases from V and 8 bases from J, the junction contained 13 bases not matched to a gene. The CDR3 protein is CAWTPGQALREKLFF. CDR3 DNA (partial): TGTGCCTGGACCCCTGGACAGGCCCTGAGGGAAAAA. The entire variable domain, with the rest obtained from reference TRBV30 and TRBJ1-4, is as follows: SQTIHQWPATLVQPVGSPLSLECTVEGTSNPNLYWYRQAAGRGLQLLFYSVGIGQISSEVPQNLSASRPQDRQFILSSKKLLLSDSGFYLCAWTPGQALREKLFFGSGTQLSVL.